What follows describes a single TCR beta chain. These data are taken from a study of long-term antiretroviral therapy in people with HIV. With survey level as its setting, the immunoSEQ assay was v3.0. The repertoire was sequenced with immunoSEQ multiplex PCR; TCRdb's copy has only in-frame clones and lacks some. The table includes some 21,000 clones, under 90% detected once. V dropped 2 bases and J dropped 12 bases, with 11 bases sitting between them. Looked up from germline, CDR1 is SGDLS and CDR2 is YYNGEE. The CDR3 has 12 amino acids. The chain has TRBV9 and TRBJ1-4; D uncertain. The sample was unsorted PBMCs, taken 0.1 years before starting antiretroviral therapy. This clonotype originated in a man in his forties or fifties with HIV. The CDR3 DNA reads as TGTGCCAGCAGCGTGGAGGAGGGTCAACTGTTTTTT. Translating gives CASSVEEGQLFF.